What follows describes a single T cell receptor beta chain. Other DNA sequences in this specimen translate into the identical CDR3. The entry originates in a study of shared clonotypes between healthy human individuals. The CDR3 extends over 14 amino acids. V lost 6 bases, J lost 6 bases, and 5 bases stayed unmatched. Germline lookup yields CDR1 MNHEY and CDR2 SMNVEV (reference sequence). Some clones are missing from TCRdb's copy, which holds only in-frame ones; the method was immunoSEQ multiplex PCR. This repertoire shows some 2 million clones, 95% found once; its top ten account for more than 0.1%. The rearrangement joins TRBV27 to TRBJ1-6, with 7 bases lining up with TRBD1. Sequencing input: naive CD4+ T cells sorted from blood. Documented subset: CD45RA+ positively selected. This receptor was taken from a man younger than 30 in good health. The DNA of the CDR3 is TGTGCCAGCAGCCCGGGACAGCCTAATTCACCCCTCCACTTT. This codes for CASSPGQPNSPLHF.